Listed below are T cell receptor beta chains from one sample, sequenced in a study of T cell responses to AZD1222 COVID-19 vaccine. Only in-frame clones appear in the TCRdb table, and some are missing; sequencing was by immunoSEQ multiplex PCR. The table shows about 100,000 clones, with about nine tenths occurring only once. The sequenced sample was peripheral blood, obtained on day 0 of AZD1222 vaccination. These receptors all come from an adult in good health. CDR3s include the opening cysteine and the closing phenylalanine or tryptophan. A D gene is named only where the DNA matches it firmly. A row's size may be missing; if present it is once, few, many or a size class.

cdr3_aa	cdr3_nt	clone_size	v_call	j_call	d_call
CASSSSSGGWDQPQHF	TGTGCCAGCAGCTCAAGCAGCGGGGGGTGGGATCAGCCCCAGCATTTT	.	TRBV7-8	TRBJ1-5	.
CASSTNSPDTQYF	TGTGCCAGCAGTACAAACTCCCCCGATACGCAGTATTTT	.	TRBV2	TRBJ2-3	.
CASSLEGRGEASNQPQHF	TGTGCCAGCAGCTTAGAGGGCAGGGGGGAGGCGAGCAATCAGCCCCAGCATTTT	.	TRBV7-6	TRBJ1-5	TRBD1
CASSWIPGQGNSPLHF	TGTGCCAGCAGCTGGATCCCGGGACAGGGTAATTCACCCCTCCACTTT	.	TRBV5-6	TRBJ1-6	TRBD1
CASSESTTGDTGELFF	TGTGCCAGCAGTGAATCAACGACTGGGGACACCGGGGAGCTGTTTTTT	.	TRBV2	TRBJ2-2	.
CASSLGGLTDTQYF	TGTGCCAGCAGCTTGGGCGGGTTGACAGATACGCAGTATTTT	once	TRBV5-6	TRBJ2-3	.
CSAPHWGRDTQYF	TGCAGCGCCCCCCACTGGGGTAGAGATACGCAGTATTTT	once	TRBV29-1	TRBJ2-3	.
CASSLADPAGIYNEQFF	TGTGCCAGCAGCCTCGCCGACCCAGCGGGAATCTACAATGAGCAGTTCTTC	.	TRBV7-3	TRBJ2-1	TRBD2
CAIKREGAEAFF	TGTGCCATCAAGCGCGAGGGGGCTGAAGCTTTCTTT	once	TRBV10-3	TRBJ1-1	.
CASIRTSGHNEQFF	TGTGCCAGCATACGGACTAGCGGGCACAATGAGCAGTTCTTC	.	TRBV7-2	TRBJ2-1	TRBD2
CASRPQGSAGANVLTF	TGTGCCAGCAGACCCCAGGGTTCTGCTGGGGCCAACGTCCTGACTTTC	.	TRBV27	TRBJ2-6	.
CASSPSVAGELFF	TGTGCCAGCAGCCCCTCGGTGGCCGGGGAGCTGTTTTTT	few	TRBV14	TRBJ2-2	.
CASSFGTSGGSNEQFF	TGTGCCAGCAGCTTCGGGACTAGCGGAGGGAGCAATGAGCAGTTCTTC	.	TRBV11-3	TRBJ2-1	TRBD2
CASFGTSGNNEQFF	TGTGCCAGCTTCGGGACTAGCGGTAACAATGAGCAGTTCTTC	.	TRBV18	TRBJ2-1	TRBD2
CASSGTGGQPQHF	TGTGCCAGCAGCGGGACAGGAGGACAGCCCCAGCATTTT	.	TRBV28	TRBJ1-5	TRBD1
CASSQEGTSGTYEQYF	TGCGCCAGCAGCCAAGAGGGGACTAGCGGGACTTACGAGCAGTACTTC	.	TRBV4-1	TRBJ2-7	TRBD2
CASSSNYEQYF	TGTGCCAGCAGCTCCAACTACGAGCAGTACTTC	.	TRBV12-3/TRBV12-4	TRBJ2-7	.
CASSPTTGNNEKLFF	TGTGCCAGCAGCCCAACCACAGGGAATAATGAAAAACTGTTTTTT	.	TRBV28	TRBJ1-4	.
CASSNPVGTGVSEQYF	TGCGCCAGTAGCAACCCTGTCGGGACAGGGGTTAGCGAGCAGTACTTC	.	TRBV10-2	TRBJ2-7	TRBD1
CASSLSSTGSGNTIYF	TGCGCCAGCAGCTTGTCTAGTACAGGCTCTGGAAACACCATATATTTT	.	TRBV5-1	TRBJ1-3	.
CASTPRGGGTGELFF	TGTGCCAGCACCCCCCGGGGAGGGGGCACCGGGGAGCTGTTTTTT	few	TRBV3-1/TRBV3-2	TRBJ2-2	.
CASSPGSGGRGNEQFF	TGTGCCAGCAGTCCCGGCTCGGGGGGGAGAGGTAATGAGCAGTTCTTC	.	TRBV28	TRBJ2-1	TRBD2
CASSNLDRPTHGYTF	TGTGCCAGTAGTAACCTGGACCGGCCGACGCATGGCTACACCTTC	once	TRBV19	TRBJ1-2	.
CAYLVGSSGNTIYF	TGTGCCTACTTAGTCGGCTCCTCTGGAAACACCATATATTTT	.	TRBV6-4	TRBJ1-3	.
CSASEVKQPQHF	TGCAGTGCTAGTGAGGTTAAACAGCCCCAGCATTTT	.	TRBV20-1	TRBJ1-5	.
CASSTYGRQLYF	TGTGCCAGCAGTACATATGGGCGACAACTGTACTTC	.	TRBV28	TRBJ2-7	.
CASSPRRLGRASYGYTF	TGTGCCAGCAGCCCTCGGCGATTAGGGCGAGCGTCGTATGGCTACACCTTC	once	TRBV11-2	TRBJ1-2	.